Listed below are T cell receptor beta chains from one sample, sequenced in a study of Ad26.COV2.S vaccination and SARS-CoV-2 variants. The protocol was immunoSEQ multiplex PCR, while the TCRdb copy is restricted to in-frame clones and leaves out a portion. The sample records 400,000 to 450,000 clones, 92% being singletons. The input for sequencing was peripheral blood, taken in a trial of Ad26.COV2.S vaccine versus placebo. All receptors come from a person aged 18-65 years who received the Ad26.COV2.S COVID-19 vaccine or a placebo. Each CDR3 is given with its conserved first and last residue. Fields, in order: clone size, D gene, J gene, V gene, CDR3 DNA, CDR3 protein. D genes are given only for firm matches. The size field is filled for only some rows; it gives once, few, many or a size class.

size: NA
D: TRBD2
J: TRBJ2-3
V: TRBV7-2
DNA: TGTGCCAGCCAGCGGGGGGGCACAGATACGCAGTATTTT
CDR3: CASQRGGTDTQYF

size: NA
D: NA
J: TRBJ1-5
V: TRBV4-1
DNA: TGCGCCAGCAGCCAAGATTATGACCGAGGAGCCACAAAGAGACAGCCCCAGCATTTT
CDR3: CASSQDYDRGATKRQPQHF

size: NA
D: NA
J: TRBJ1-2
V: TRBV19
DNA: TGTGCCAGTAGTATCAAGGGACGGCCCTATGGCTACACCTTC
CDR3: CASSIKGRPYGYTF

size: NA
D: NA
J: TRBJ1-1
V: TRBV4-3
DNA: TGCGCCAGCAGCCCTAATCATCGGACGGGGAACACTGAAGCTTTCTTT
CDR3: CASSPNHRTGNTEAFF

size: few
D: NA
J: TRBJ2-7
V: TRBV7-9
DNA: TGTGCCAGCAGCTTTGGGACTTCCTCCTACGAGCAGTACTTC
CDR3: CASSFGTSSYEQYF

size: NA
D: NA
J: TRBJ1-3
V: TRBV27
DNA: TGTGCCAGCAGTTTAATCGGTGGTCTCTCTGGAAACACCATATATTTT
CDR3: CASSLIGGLSGNTIYF

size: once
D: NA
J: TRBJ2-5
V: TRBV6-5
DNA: TGTGCCAGCCGGTCTTCGGGGGCGGAGACCCAGTACTTC
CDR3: CASRSSGAETQYF

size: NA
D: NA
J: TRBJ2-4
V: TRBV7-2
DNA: TGTGCCAGCAGCTTAGTGGCCAGAAACATTCAGTACTTC
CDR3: CASSLVARNIQYF

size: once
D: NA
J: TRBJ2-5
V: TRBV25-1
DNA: TGTGCCAGCAGTGAATCCGGGCTAGTTATGTTCCAAGAGACCCAGTACTTC
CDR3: CASSESGLVMFQETQYF

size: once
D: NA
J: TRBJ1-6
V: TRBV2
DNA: TGTGCCAGCGGTCCTTTTACAGGGTCAGATTCACCCCTCCACTTT
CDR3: CASGPFTGSDSPLHF